The T cell receptor beta chain under discussion was sequenced for a study of cytomegalovirus exposure and HLA in healthy donors. Study-wide results and caveats: Sequencing likely generated an artifact that appeared as a cluster of highly shared sequence variants. Researchers reportedly found TCR beta sequences accurately predicted most subjects' HLA-A and HLA-B alleles. Among TCR beta chains, those listed as cytomegalovirus-associated numbered some 160.

This CDR3 has 13 residues. Trimming took 5 bases from V and 7 from J, leaving 14 bases between them. Germline CDR1 reads MGHRA; CDR2 reads YSYEKL. Primers included in the PCR were 60 Vbeta and 13 Jbeta primers. Libraries were prepared by immunoSEQ multiplex PCR; TCRdb keeps only in-frame clonotypes and omits some of them. The table lists some 180,000 clones, around 76% of them singletons. A remark on this clone: Antigen unknown.

This TCR came from a middle-aged man in good health and CMV-seronegative. The V and J genes are TRBV4-1 and TRBJ1-2, with no clear D. Sample: PBMCs. This chain's CDR3 is CASSFEEGLGYTF. The CDR3 coding sequence is TGCGCCAGCAGCTTTGAAGAGGGCCTTGGCTACACCTTC.